This record concerns one T cell receptor beta chain sequence. Its specificity is not known. 13 Jbeta primers and 60 Vbeta primers were used for the PCR. Sequencing used immunoSEQ multiplex PCR; TCRdb keeps in-frame clones, though not all of them. The sample has 150,000 to 200,000 clones; approximately 84% are singletons. This sample is drawn from a study of cytomegalovirus exposure and HLA in healthy donors. Study observations and caveats: A previous analysis found most TCR beta V segments productive roughly 87% or roughly 30% of the time. Certain sequence variants were highly shared and formed a cluster, and this cluster was likely a sequencing artifact. Overall, roughly 160 TCR beta chains were annotated as cytomegalovirus-associated.

The CDR3 loop spans 13 amino acids. Germline CDR1 is SGHKS and CDR2 is YYEKEE (reference sequence). V gave up 2 bases and J gave up 5 bases, with 10 bases separating them. The receptor's source is a man in his forties or fifties in good health and CMV-seronegative. Sequences were obtained from PBMCs. The chain joins TRBV5-5 to TRBJ1-1; D is unresolved. The chain's CDR3 is CASSLIRWTEAFF. Here the CDR3 DNA reads TGTGCCAGCAGCTTAATCCGGTGGACTGAAGCTTTCTTT. Variable domain in full (rest from reference TRBV5-5 and TRBJ1-1): DAGVTQSPTHLIKTRGQQVTLRCSPISGHKSVSWYQQVLGQGPQFIFQYYEKEERGRGNFPDRFSARQFPNYSSELNVNALLLGDSALYLCASSLIRWTEAFFGQGTRLTVV.